This record looks at one TCR beta chain sequence and its context. As yet, its antigen is unknown. It was with 60 Vbeta and 13 Jbeta primers that the PCR ran. Libraries were prepared by immunoSEQ multiplex PCR; TCRdb keeps only in-frame clonotypes and omits some of them. Seen here are 170,000 or so clones, just over 75% observed once, and the top ten hold roughly 3.7%. Germline V lookup: CDR1 SNHLY, CDR2 FYNNEI. V lost 4 bases and J lost 7; bases outside the gene matches: 7. The CDR3 has 14 amino acids. This entry belongs to a study of cytomegalovirus exposure and HLA in healthy donors. Study outcomes and limitations: Among the CMV-associated chains, three were confirmed in vitro as specific for CMV antigens. Most TCR sequences proved rare, with some public TCRs found in many donors.

The chain employs TRBV2 and TRBJ1-5; 7 bases map to TRBD1. The sequenced material came from PBMCs. This sequence originates from a woman aged 60-75 years in good health and CMV-seropositive. In nucleotides, the CDR3 is TGTGCCAGCAGTGGGGACAGCCGCGCCCAGCCCCAGCATTTT. It codes for CASSGDSRAQPQHF.